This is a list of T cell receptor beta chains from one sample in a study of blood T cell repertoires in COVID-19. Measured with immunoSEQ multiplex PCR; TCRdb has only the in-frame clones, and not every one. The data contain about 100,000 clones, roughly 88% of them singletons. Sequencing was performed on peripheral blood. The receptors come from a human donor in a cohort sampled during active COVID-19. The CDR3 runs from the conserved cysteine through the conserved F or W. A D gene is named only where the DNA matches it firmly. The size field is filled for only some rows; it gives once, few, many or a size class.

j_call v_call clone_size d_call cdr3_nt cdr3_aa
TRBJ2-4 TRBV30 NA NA TGTGCCTGCCAACGACTAGTGCAAAACATTCAGTACTTC CACQRLVQNIQYF
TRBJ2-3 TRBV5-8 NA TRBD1 TGTGCCAGCAGCTCGACAGGGACATACACAGATACGCAGTATTTT CASSSTGTYTDTQYF
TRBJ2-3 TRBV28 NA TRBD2 TGTGCCAGCAGTTTACGGGAGGAGGCAGATACGCAGTATTTT CASSLREEADTQYF
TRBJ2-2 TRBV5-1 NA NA TGCGCCAGCAGCTTTACAGTGAACACCGGGGAGCTGTTTTTT CASSFTVNTGELFF
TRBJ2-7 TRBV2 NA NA TGTGCCAGCAGTGAAGCGCGGGTCCAACGGGCGGCCGAGCAGTACTTC CASSEARVQRAAEQYF
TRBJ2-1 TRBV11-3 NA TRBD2 TGTGCCAGCAGCTATGGGACTAGCGGCTACAATGAGCAGTTCTTC CASSYGTSGYNEQFF
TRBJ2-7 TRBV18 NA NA TGTACCAGCTCACCCCTAGGGACTGGCAGCCTCGAGCAGTACTTC CTSSPLGTGSLEQYF
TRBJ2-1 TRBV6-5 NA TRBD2 TGTGCCAGCAGCTTAGCGGGCTCCTACAATGAGCAGTTCTTC CASSLAGSYNEQFF
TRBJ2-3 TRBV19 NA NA TGTGCCACCCTTAACCTACAGGGTCCCGCAGATACGCAGTATTTT CATLNLQGPADTQYF
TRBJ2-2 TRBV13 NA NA TGTGCCAGCAGCACCCCCGTGGGGCTTGCCGTCACCGGGGAGCTGTTTTTT CASSTPVGLAVTGELFF
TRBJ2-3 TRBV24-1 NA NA TGTGCCACCCGGCCCAGCGCGGGCACAGATACGCAGTATTTT CATRPSAGTDTQYF
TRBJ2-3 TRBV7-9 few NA TGTGCCAGCAGCTCACTCGGGACGGGAGTCACAGATACGCAGTATTTT CASSSLGTGVTDTQYF
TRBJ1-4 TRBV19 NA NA TGTGCCAGAATTAGGCGGGGGGAAAAACTGTTTTTT CARIRRGEKLFF
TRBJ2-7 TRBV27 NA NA TGTGCCAGCAGTTTACGAGGTAGTAAATTGCCCTACGAGCAGTACTTC CASSLRGSKLPYEQYF
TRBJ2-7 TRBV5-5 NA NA TGTGCCAGCAGCTTGGCGAGTGTCGAGCAGTACTTC CASSLASVEQYF
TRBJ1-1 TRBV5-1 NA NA TGCGCCAGCAGCTTGGCGGGGTTTACTGAAGCTTTCTTT CASSLAGFTEAFF
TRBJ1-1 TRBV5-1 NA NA TGCGCCAGCAGCTTCGGGGTTACGTGGGTTATGGCTGAAGCTTTCTTT CASSFGVTWVMAEAFF
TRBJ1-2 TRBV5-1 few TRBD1 TGCGCCAGCTCGACAGGGGAGGTCTATGGCTACACCTTC CASSTGEVYGYTF
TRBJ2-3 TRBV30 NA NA TGTGCCTGGAGTAACGGCGGGACGGGGGATACGCAGTATTTT CAWSNGGTGDTQYF
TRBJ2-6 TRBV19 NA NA TGTGCCAGTAGTGGAACCGGGAGCTCTGGGGCCAACGTCCTGACTTTC CASSGTGSSGANVLTF
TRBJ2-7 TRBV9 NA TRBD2 TGTGCCAGCAGCTGGGGAGCTAGCGGGAGAGTAAACGAGCAGTACTTC CASSWGASGRVNEQYF
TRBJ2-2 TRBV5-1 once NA TGCGCCAGCAGCTCTCCCGGCACCGGGGAGCTGTTTTTT CASSSPGTGELFF
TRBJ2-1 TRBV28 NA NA TGTGCCAGTTGGGGGCTTACCAATGAGCAGTTCTTC CASWGLTNEQFF
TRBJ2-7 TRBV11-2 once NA TGTGCCAGCAGCTTACGAGCCGGGGGTGACTCGGGGGAGCAGTACTTC CASSLRAGGDSGEQYF
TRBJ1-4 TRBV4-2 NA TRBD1 TGTGCCAGCAGCCAGACAGGGGGCGACTGGCATAATGAAAAACTGTTTTTT CASSQTGGDWHNEKLFF
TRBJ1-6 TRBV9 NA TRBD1 TGTGCCAGCAGCGTAGGACAGGGGAGTTCACCCCTCCACTTT CASSVGQGSSPLHF
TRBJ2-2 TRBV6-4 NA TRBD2 TGTGCCAGCCCCCTAGCGGCGAACACCGGGGAGCTGTTTTTT CASPLAANTGELFF
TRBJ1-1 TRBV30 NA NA TGTGCCTGGAGTGCCGTCCTCTCTGAAGCTTTCTTT CAWSAVLSEAFF
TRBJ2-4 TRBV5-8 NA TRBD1 TGTGCCAGCAGCTTAAGGACAGGGGGCGTCATTCAGTACTTC CASSLRTGGVIQYF
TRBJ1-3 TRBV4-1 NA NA TGCGCCAGCAGCCAACCAGGGACATCCTCCTCTGGAAACACCATATATTTT CASSQPGTSSSGNTIYF
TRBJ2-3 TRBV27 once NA TGTGCCAGCAGTCCGGCCAGACTTTCAGATACGCAGTATTTT CASSPARLSDTQYF
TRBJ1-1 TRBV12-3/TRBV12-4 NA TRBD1 TGTGCCAGCAGCAGGGGGACTGAAGCTTTCTTT CASSRGTEAFF
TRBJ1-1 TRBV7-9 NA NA TGTGCCAGCAGCCAACCCAGGGGCACTGAAGCTTTCTTT CASSQPRGTEAFF
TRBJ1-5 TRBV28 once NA TGTGCCAGCAGGGGGCAGGGGTACCAGCCCCAGCATTTT CASRGQGYQPQHF
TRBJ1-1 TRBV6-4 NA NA TGTGCCAGCAGTGAACAGCCTTCGAGCACTGAAGCTTTCTTT CASSEQPSSTEAFF
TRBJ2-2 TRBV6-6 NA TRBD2 TGTGCCAGCAGTTACGTTAGCGGGAGACTGGGGGAGCTGTTTTTT CASSYVSGRLGELFF
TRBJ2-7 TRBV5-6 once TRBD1 TGTGCCAGCAGCTTAATGGGGGACAGGGCCCACGAGCAGTACTTC CASSLMGDRAHEQYF
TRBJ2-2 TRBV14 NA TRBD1 TGTGCCAGCACCCGCGGGACAGGGGAGGACGCCGGGGAGCTGTTTTTT CASTRGTGEDAGELFF